The following is a T cell receptor beta chain sequence with its context. Study members were between about 18 and 90 years old and lived in fewer than 30 US regions. This entry is derived from a study of blood T cell repertoires in COVID-19. For the study at large: Recovered status in Cohort 3 required two negative PCRs, clearance, or symptom resolution. The analysed material was cDNA or gDNA that came from T cells, B-cell-depleted T cells, or PBMCs. Spain, Italy and the United States supplied samples that represented acute and convalescent COVID-19.

This CDR3 spans 14 amino acids. The V end lost 4 bases, the J end lost 13 bases, and 19 bases lay between the germline ends. CDR1 is MNHEY, CDR2 SVGAGI, per germline. Here immunoSEQ multiplex PCR was the method, and the copy in TCRdb shows in-frame clones only, minus some. The data hold about 400,000 clones, with approximately 89% observed a single time. The genes are TRBV6-5 and TRBJ1-4, with a possible D match to TRBD1 (5 bases). This clonotype was obtained from a man in his forties or fifties in a cohort exposed to, infected with or recovered from COVID-19 (not recorded which). The material sequenced was PBMCs or T cells enriched from blood (not recorded which). The chain's CDR3 is CASSSKAGGAGLFF. Written as DNA, the CDR3 is TGTGCCAGCAGTTCAAAGGCGGGGGGTGCCGGACTGTTTTTT.